Listed here are 24 T cell receptor beta chains from one sample, sequenced in a study of T cells in Graves' hyperthyroidism and ophthalmopathy. TCR beta CDR3 region amplification was performed from RNA transcripts. First-round RT-PCR with HTBI primers amplified the TCR CDR3 region. Using its own MiXCR run on the multiplex PCR reads, TCRdb lists one record per CDR3 protein. The data contain approximately 330,000 distinct CDR3 sequences, 21% of them singletons. Source material: blood. The source of these receptors is a woman in her 50s with Graves' hyperthyroidism.

The rearrangement joins TRBV6-1 to TRBJ1-2; 9 nucleotides match TRBD1. Germline-derived CDR1 and CDR2 are MNHNS and SASEGT. The length of the CDR3 is 13 residues. With V trimmed by 6 bases and J by 6 bases, 5 bases remained unmatched. In nucleotides, the CDR3 is TGTGCCAGCAGGAAACAGGGGGCACATGGCTACACCTTC. Amino acids: CASRKQGAHGYTF.

This clonotype was found many times. V gene TRBV18 combines with J gene TRBJ1-1, with 8 bases matching TRBD1. The CDR3 is 16 amino acids. In germline, CDR1 is KGHSH, CDR2 LQKENI. J lost 1 base, V lost 1 base, and 5 bases had no gene match. The DNA for the CDR3 is TGTGCCAGCTCACCACTGCAGGGGGCGAGGAACACTGAAGCTTTCTTT. Its translation is CASSPLQGARNTEAFF.

The chain joins TRBV7-9 to TRBJ1-5, with TRBD1 matching 10 bases. The CDR3 covers 16 residues. The junction had 10 bases not matched to a gene; V was cut back by 5 bases and J by 6 bases. Germline V lookup: CDR1 SEHNR, CDR2 FQNEAQ (reference sequence). The CDR3 coding sequence is TGTGCCAGCAGCCCCATGACAGGGGGCGCATCTCAGCCCCAGCATTTT. It is translated as CASSPMTGGASQPQHF.

The gene calls are TRBV6-1 and TRBJ2-4, with a weak D call TRBD2 (6 bases). Germline values: CDR1 MNHNS, CDR2 SASEGT. The CDR3 totals 15 residues. V lost 5 bases, J lost 0 bases, and 11 bases lay in between. The CDR3 is CASSPGLSAKNIQYF. The CDR3 nucleotides are TGTGCCAGCAGTCCGGGACTGTCAGCCAAAAACATTCAGTACTTC.

This clonotype occurred many times. The rearrangement uses TRBV4-2 and TRBJ2-3; 10 bases match TRBD1. The ends lost 4 bases at V and 6 bases at J; junction bases unmatched: 10. This CDR3 is 16 amino acids long. The germline V gene encodes CDR1 LGHNA and CDR2 YNFKEQ. CDR3: CASSLSRDRGMDTQYF. The DNA of the CDR3 is TGTGCCAGCAGCCTTTCCCGGGACAGGGGTATGGATACGCAGTATTTT.

About this clonotype: This could be a read error, since a much larger clone is one nucleotide away. The CDR3 does not close with the conserved phenylalanine or tryptophan, likely indicating a read error. The chain carries TRBV28 and TRBJ1-1; D is perhaps TRBD1 (5 bases). Germline CDR1 MDHEN, CDR2 SYDVKM. The CDR3 has 14 residues. The V end was cut by 3 bases, the J end by 1 base, with 9 bases between. The CDR3 sequence is CASSFPGRNTEAFS. In nucleotides, the CDR3 is TGTGCCAGCAGTTTCCCAGGGCGGAACACTGAAGCTTTCTCT.

This clonotype was seen at least ten times. V is TRBV28 and J is TRBJ1-2, with TRBD1 matching 10 bases. CDR1 MDHEN and CDR2 SYDVKM come from the germline V gene. The CDR3 spans 15 residues. J was trimmed by 8 bases and V by 6 bases; bases with no gene match: 12. This CDR3 is CASRKDRGRSGGYTF. In DNA form, the CDR3 reads TGTGCCAGCAGAAAAGACAGGGGGCGCAGCGGCGGCTACACCTTC.

The table lists this clonotype with many counts. The CDR3, as DNA: TGTGCCTGGAGCCTGCATAGGGAGAGGTACGCCGGGGAGCTGTTTTTT. Translating gives CAWSLHRERYAGELFF. The chain is built from TRBV30 and TRBJ2-2; a weak D match, TRBD2 (5 bases). V was shortened by 3 bases and J by 6 bases, with 20 bases between the two germline ends. Germline assignment: CDR1 GTSNPN and CDR2 SVGIG (reference sequence). CDR3 size: 16 residues.

The table lists this clonotype with many counts. V usage is TRBV7-2 and J usage is TRBJ2-3; tentative D call: TRBD2 (6 bases). In germline, CDR1 is SGHTA, CDR2 FQGNSA. CDR3 length equals 15 residues. The V end was cut by 5 bases, the J end by 4 bases, with 16 bases between. The CDR3 coding sequence is TGTGCCAGCAGCCCTCTGGCGGGGCGGGCAGATACGCAGTATTTT. It encodes CASSPLAGRADTQYF.

This clonotype was observed at least ten times. J is TRBJ2-7 and V is TRBV28; D is undetermined. This CDR3 comprises 11 residues. The V gene lost 5 bases and the J gene lost 5 bases, with 7 bases spanning the gap. Germline V gives CDR1 MDHEN, CDR2 SYDVKM. CDR3 DNA sequence: TGTGCCAGCAGTCTAGGAGACGAGCAGTACTTC. It encodes CASSLGDEQYF.

In its sample, this clonotype was seen many times. The CDR3 loop is CASSPETEKLFF. CDR3 sequence (DNA): TGTGCCAGCTCACCGGAGACGGAAAAACTGTTTTTT. The chain couples TRBV18 to TRBJ1-4; no clear D. The V end was cut by 3 bases, the J end by 8 bases, with 7 bases between. Per the germline V gene, CDR1 is KGHSH and CDR2 is LQKENI. The CDR3 extends over 12 amino acids.

This clonotype was seen repeatedly, ten times or more. The chain joins TRBV5-1 to TRBJ1-2; a possible D gene is TRBD1 (5 bases). Trimming stripped 0 bases from V and 7 bases from J, with 16 bases between. Germline-derived CDR1 and CDR2 are SGHRS and YFSETQ. The CDR3 consists of 15 residues. CDR3 sequence (DNA): TGCGCCAGCAGCTTGGGGCAGGGCGATAATCGTGGCTACACCTTC. Translation: CASSLGQGDNRGYTF. Together with reference TRBV5-1 and TRBJ1-2, the CDR3 gives the full variable domain: KAGVTQTPRYLIKTRGQQVTLSCSPISGHRSVSWYQQTPGQGLQFLFEYFSETQRNKGNFPGRFSGRQFSNSRSEMNVSTLELGDSALYLCASSLGQGDNRGYTFGSGTRLTVV.

The V gene is TRBV20-1, the J gene TRBJ2-5, with 10 bases matching TRBD1. The CDR3 spans 15 residues. Germline V gives CDR1 DFQATT, CDR2 SNEGSKA (reference sequence). With V trimmed by 3 bases and J by 1 base, 5 bases remained unmatched. The CDR3 loop is CSARPRDRGQETQYF. In DNA, the CDR3 is TGCAGTGCTAGGCCTCGGGACAGGGGCCAAGAGACCCAGTACTTC.

The V and J genes are TRBV20-1 and TRBJ2-3; D call uncertain. V lost 3 bases and J lost 2, with 3 bases in between. In germline, CDR1 is DFQATT, CDR2 SNEGSKA (reference sequence). The CDR3 contains 11 residues. Written as DNA, the CDR3 is TGCAGTGCTAGGGTCACAGATACGCAGTATTTT. Amino acids: CSARVTDTQYF.

The chain couples TRBV27 to TRBJ2-3, with 8 bases matching TRBD2. Germline V gene data show CDR1 as MNHEY and CDR2 as SMNVEV (reference sequence). Trimming took 5 bases from V and 2 from J; bases not matched to a gene: 12. This CDR3 is 17 amino acids long. CDR3 in amino acids: CASSLYPAGLDTDTQYF. CDR3 bases: TGTGCCAGCAGTCTCTATCCAGCGGGACTAGACACAGATACGCAGTATTTT.

This clonotype was seen only a few times. The chain recombines TRBV9 with TRBJ2-1, with unresolved D. The CDR3 contains 15 residues. Trimming removed 6 bases from V and 1 base from J, with 14 bases in between. The germline V gene has CDR1 SGDLS and CDR2 YYNGEE. The CDR3 is CASTPGTISYNEQFF. CDR3 DNA sequence: TGTGCCAGCACGCCGGGTACAATTTCCTACAATGAGCAGTTCTTC.

This chain links TRBV6-4 with TRBJ2-7, with 9 nucleotides matching TRBD1. The germline V gene encodes CDR1 MRHNA and CDR2 SNTAGT. This CDR3 spans 16 amino acids. The V and J ends lost 6 bases and 2 bases, in that order; junction bases with no gene match: 11. CDR3 protein: CASRTRQGGNTYEQYF. The CDR3 nucleotides read TGTGCCAGCAGAACAAGACAGGGGGGGAATACCTACGAGCAGTACTTC.

This clonotype was found once. The chain is built from TRBV28 and TRBJ2-5, with 13 bases identical to TRBD2. CDR3 length: 17 residues. In germline, CDR1 is MDHEN, CDR2 SYDVKM. After removal of 6 bases from V and 5 bases from J, the junction contained 12 bases not matched to a gene. The CDR3 is CASSSLTSGGVWETQYF. In DNA form, the CDR3 reads TGTGCCAGCAGCTCCCTCACTAGCGGGGGGGTTTGGGAGACCCAGTACTTC.

This clonotype has more than one count but fewer than ten. V usage is TRBV20-1 and J usage is TRBJ1-5; TRBD1 aligns across 8 bases. The V gene's germline CDR1 is DFQATT and CDR2 SNEGSKA (reference sequence). CDR3 size: 15 residues. V lost 2 bases to trimming and J lost 2 bases; unmatched junction nucleotides: 5. CDR3 amino acids: CSARRTGRGNQPQHF. DNA for the CDR3: TGCAGTGCTAGAAGGACAGGGAGGGGCAATCAGCCCCAGCATTTT.

The chain combines TRBV29-1 with TRBJ2-3; 9 bases line up with TRBD1. CDR1 is SQVTM, CDR2 ANQGSEA, per germline. This CDR3 region has 11 residues. Germline trimming cut 6 bases from V and 6 bases from J; bases unmatched to any gene: 1. CDR3 coding DNA: TGCAGCGTCGACAGGGGGGATACGCAGTATTTT. It is translated as CSVDRGDTQYF.

At least ten counts were recorded for this clonotype. The gene calls are TRBV11-2 and TRBJ2-7, with D unresolved. There are 12 residues in the CDR3. With 5 bases removed from V and 4 bases from J, the gap between germline ends came to 9 bases. CDR1 is SGHAT and CDR2 is FQNNGV in the germline V gene. The CDR3 sequence: CASSQSVYEQYF. DNA of the CDR3: TGTGCCAGCAGCCAATCGGTATACGAGCAGTACTTC.

Comment on this clonotype: Possible read error: a much larger clone is one base away. V is TRBV7-9 and J is TRBJ2-1; TRBD2 is a possible D gene (5 bases). The V gene's germline CDR1 is SEHNR and CDR2 FQNEAQ (reference sequence). The CDR3 has 15 amino acids. The CDR3 coding sequence is TGTACCAGCAGCTTCCGGGGAGCCTCCTACAATGAGCAGTTCTTC. This encodes CTSSFRGASYNEQFF. The full variable domain, completed using reference TRBV7-9 and TRBJ2-1, is DTGVSQNPRHKITKRGQNVTFRCDPISEHNRLYWYRQTLGQGPEFLTYFQNEAQLEKSRLLSDRFSAERPKGSFSTLEIQRTEQGDSAMYLCTSSFRGASYNEQFFGPGTRLTVL.

The chain has TRBV5-8 and TRBJ1-3, with D perhaps matching TRBD1 (6 bases). The germline V and J ends were trimmed by 4 bases and 0 bases, with 14 bases remaining between them. This CDR3 is built from 16 residues. From germline, CDR1 is SGHTS and CDR2 YDEGEE. The CDR3 DNA follows: TGTGCCAGCAGCCAAGGACAGATTCGCTCTGGAAACACCATATATTTT. Translated: CASSQGQIRSGNTIYF.

The V gene is TRBV28, the J gene TRBJ1-2; 9 nucleotides match TRBD1. The V and J ends lost 1 base and 5 bases, in that order; junction bases with no gene match: 5. This CDR3 region has 15 residues. Germline-derived CDR1 and CDR2 are MDHEN and SYDVKM. The CDR3 spells CASSLLGQGGYGYTF. The DNA for the CDR3 is TGTGCCAGCAGTTTATTGGGACAGGGAGGATATGGCTACACCTTC.